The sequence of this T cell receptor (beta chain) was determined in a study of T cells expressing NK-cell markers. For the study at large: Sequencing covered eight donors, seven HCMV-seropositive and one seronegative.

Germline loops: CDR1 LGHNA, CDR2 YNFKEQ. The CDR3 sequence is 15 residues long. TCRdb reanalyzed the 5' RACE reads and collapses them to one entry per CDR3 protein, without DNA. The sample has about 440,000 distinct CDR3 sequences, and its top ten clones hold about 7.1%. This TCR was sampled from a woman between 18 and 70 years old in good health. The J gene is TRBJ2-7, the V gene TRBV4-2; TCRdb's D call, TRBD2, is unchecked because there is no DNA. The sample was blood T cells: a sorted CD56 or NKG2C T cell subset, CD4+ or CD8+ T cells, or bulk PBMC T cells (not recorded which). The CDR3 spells CASSQERGSAYEQYF.